Shown below are 20 T cell receptor beta chains from a single sample sequenced in a study of STAT3 mutations in large granular lymphocyte leukemia. Findings and caveats of the study: Every T-cell large granular lymphocyte leukemia patient had at least one immunodominant TCR beta clonotype.

Profiling relied on immunoSEQ multiplex PCR, and the TCRdb table lists in-frame clones only, not all of them. The repertoire has about 6,000 clones, roughly 34% of them found once; the top ten carry over 15%. Their antigen targets remain unknown. The specimen was peripheral blood mononuclear cells. Receptors originate from a woman aged 40 to 50 with T-cell large granular lymphocyte leukemia. Some clones in this sample may be carry-over from other donors' samples.

A few counts support this clone. The V and J genes are TRBV7-8 and TRBJ2-5, with D possibly TRBD1 on 6 matching bases. With 5 bases removed from V and 5 bases from J, the gap between germline ends came to 21 bases. The CDR3 has 16 residues. The germline V gene encodes CDR1 SGHVS and CDR2 FQNEAQ. The CDR3 nucleotides are TGTGCCAGCAGCCCTCAATTTGGGGGCGGGCCGGAGACCCAGTACTTC. Encoded protein: CASSPQFGGGPETQYF.

This clone appeared a few times. V usage is TRBV25-1 and J usage is TRBJ2-7; the match to TRBD1 covers 7 bases. There are 14 residues in the CDR3. V trimming: 6 bases; J trimming: 3 bases; junction bases outside the gene matches: 8. The germline CDR1 and CDR2 sequences are MGHDK and SYGVNS. The CDR3 is CASSEQGPYYEQYF. CDR3 sequence (DNA): TGTGCCAGCAGCGAACAGGGGCCCTACTACGAGCAGTACTTC.

The chain is built from TRBV18 and TRBJ1-2; D gene ambiguous. The CDR3 spans 14 residues. Trimming shortened V by 2 bases and J by 3 bases, and 10 bases separated the two germline ends. CDR1 is KGHSH, CDR2 LQKENI, per germline. CDR3 protein: CASSPNRPYYGYTF. As DNA, the CDR3 is TGTGCCAGCTCACCAAATCGTCCTTACTATGGCTACACCTTC.

The chain joins TRBV7-9 to TRBJ1-4; 7 nucleotides agree with TRBD1. Germline V gene data show CDR1 as SEHNR and CDR2 as FQNEAQ (reference sequence). The junction had 17 bases not matched to a gene; V was cut back by 5 bases and J by 5 bases. This CDR3 has 18 residues. Here the CDR3 reads CASSPTDREGWRNEKLFF. CDR3 in DNA: TGTGCCAGCAGCCCGACCGACAGGGAAGGATGGAGGAATGAAAAACTGTTTTTT.

The chain uses TRBV11-2 and TRBJ1-2, with D unresolved. V was cut by 5 bases and J by 4 bases, with 5 bases left in between. The CDR3 totals 11 residues. CDR1 and CDR2 (germline): SGHAT, FQNNGV. The CDR3 is CASSALYGYTF. CDR3 bases: TGTGCCAGCAGCGCTCTCTATGGCTACACCTTC. Full variable domain (missing parts from reference TRBV11-2 and TRBJ1-2): EAGVAQSPRYKIIEKRQSVAFWCNPISGHATLYWYQQILGQGPKLLIQFQNNGVVDDSQLPKDRFSAERLKGVDSTLKIQPAKLEDSAVYLCASSALYGYTFGSGTRLTVV.

The J gene is TRBJ2-7, the V gene TRBV27, with TRBD1 matching over 9 bases. Losses at the gene ends were 2 bases for V and 2 bases for J; bases not matched to a gene: 7. The CDR3 spans 16 residues. CDR1 and CDR2 (germline): MNHEY, SMNVEV (reference sequence). CDR3 in amino acids: CASSLSATGGTYEQYF. The DNA for the CDR3 is TGTGCCAGCAGTTTAAGCGCGACAGGGGGGACCTACGAGCAGTACTTC.

This clone showed up just a few times. This sequence joins TRBV5-4 and TRBJ1-1; perhaps TRBD1 as D (6 bases). CDR3 size: 14 residues. Trimming removed 0 bases from V and 10 bases from J, with 16 bases in between. CDR1 is SGHNT and CDR2 is YYREEE in the germline V gene (reference sequence). This CDR3 is CASSLAGGGRAAFF. The CDR3 coding sequence is TGTGCCAGCAGCTTGGCCGGTGGGGGGCGTGCAGCTTTCTTT.

This chain uses TRBV7-2 with TRBJ2-7; TRBD2 might be the D (7 bases). V shed 1 base and J shed 4 bases, with 17 bases lying between them. This CDR3 is 16 amino acids long. Germline V gene lookup returns CDR1 SGHTA and CDR2 FQGNSA. The CDR3 DNA sequence: TGTGCCAGCAGCTTAGTCTGGGGGGGCTCGGGGTACGAGCAGTACTTC. It encodes CASSLVWGGSGYEQYF.

V usage is TRBV7-9 and J usage is TRBJ2-3; D call uncertain. The ends were cut back, 5 bases at V and 0 bases at J, with 12 bases in the middle. The CDR3 spans 15 residues. Germline CDR1 is SEHNR and CDR2 is FQNEAQ (reference sequence). The CDR3 DNA is TGTGCCAGCAGCGTAAGACTGGGGAGCACAGATACGCAGTATTTT. Protein product: CASSVRLGSTDTQYF.

This chain joins TRBV10-3 and TRBJ2-2; weak D call: TRBD1 (5 bases). Trimming stripped 0 bases from V and 4 bases from J, with 18 bases between. The CDR3 loop spans 18 amino acids. In germline, CDR1 is ENHRY, CDR2 SYGVKD. CDR3 coding DNA: TGTGCCATCAGTGAGTCGTGGGCAGGGTCATCTGTCACCGGGGAGCTGTTTTTT. The encoded protein is CAISESWAGSSVTGELFF.

This clone has only a few counts. The V and J genes are TRBV5-4 and TRBJ1-6, with 8 nucleotides matching TRBD1. CDR3 length: 15 amino acids. Germline trimming cut 0 bases from V and 4 bases from J; bases unmatched to any gene: 0. CDR1 is SGHNT, CDR2 YYREEE, per germline (reference sequence). The CDR3: CASSLGDRYNSPLHF. In DNA form, the CDR3 reads TGTGCCAGCAGCTTGGGGGACAGGTATAATTCACCCCTCCACTTT.

The V and J genes are TRBV12-5 and TRBJ1-1, with D possibly TRBD1 on 5 matching bases. The CDR3 runs to 16 residues. V was pared by 1 base and J by 10 bases, with 22 bases between. Per the germline V gene, CDR1 is LGHNT and CDR2 is FRNRAP. CDR3 amino acids: CASGLGPSGRLRGAFF. The CDR3 DNA is TGTGCTAGTGGTTTGGGCCCTTCAGGGAGACTAAGAGGAGCTTTCTTT.

The rearrangement joins TRBV2 to TRBJ1-1; D uncertain. This CDR3 is 13 amino acids long. Germline assignment: CDR1 SNHLY and CDR2 FYNNEI. The ends were cut back, 4 bases at V and 4 bases at J, with 10 bases in the middle. The CDR3 DNA reads as TGTGCCAGCAGTGCTGACGGAGGCACTGAAGCTTTCTTT. This sequence encodes CASSADGGTEAFF.

The genes are TRBV7-2 and TRBJ2-7; D remains unclear. This CDR3 comprises 11 residues. In germline, CDR1 is SGHTA, CDR2 FQGNSA. V lost 5 bases and J 7 bases, leaving 9 bases between the germline ends. The CDR3 loop reads CASSPLEEQYF. In DNA, the CDR3 is TGTGCCAGCAGCCCCTTAGAAGAGCAGTACTTC. Variable domain in full (rest from reference TRBV7-2 and TRBJ2-7): GAGVSQSPSNKVTEKGKDVELRCDPISGHTALYWYRQSLGQGLEFLIYFQGNSAPDKSGLPSDRFSAERTGGSVSTLTIQRTQQEDSAVYLCASSPLEEQYFGPGTRLTVT.

The rearrangement uses TRBV6-5 and TRBJ1-1, with D perhaps TRBD1 (5 bases). The germline CDR1 and CDR2 sequences are MNHEY and SVGAGI. CDR3 length: 13 amino acids. V gave up 5 bases and J gave up 1 base, with 8 bases separating them. CDR3 sequence (DNA): TGTGCCAGCAGTCAGACAGCGAACACTGAAGCTTTCTTT. This encodes CASSQTANTEAFF.

The chain combines TRBV2 with TRBJ1-2, with TRBD1 identical over 8 bases. The trim removed 8 bases at V and 0 bases at J, leaving 11 bases unmatched. Germline loops: CDR1 SNHLY, CDR2 FYNNEI. There are 16 residues in the CDR3. This CDR3 is CASGEGQAAANYGYTF. The CDR3 bases are TGTGCCAGCGGAGAGGGACAGGCGGCAGCTAACTATGGCTACACCTTC.

V gene TRBV11-2 combines with J gene TRBJ2-7; D gene ambiguous. V lost 0 bases and J 1 base, leaving 10 bases between the germline ends. The CDR3 has 15 amino acids. Looked up from germline, CDR1 is SGHAT and CDR2 is FQNNGV. CDR3 DNA sequence: TGTGCCAGCAGCTTAGACCGGATCGCGTCCTACGAGCAGTACTTC. Residues: CASSLDRIASYEQYF. Variable domain in full (rest from reference TRBV11-2 and TRBJ2-7): EAGVAQSPRYKIIEKRQSVAFWCNPISGHATLYWYQQILGQGPKLLIQFQNNGVVDDSQLPKDRFSAERLKGVDSTLKIQPAKLEDSAVYLCASSLDRIASYEQYFGPGTRLTVT.

The V call is TRBV7-9, the J call TRBJ2-3; D is possibly TRBD2 (6 bases). CDR3 length equals 16 residues. The ends were cut back, 4 bases at V and 10 bases at J, with 24 bases in the middle. In germline, CDR1 is SEHNR, CDR2 FQNEAQ (reference sequence). CDR3 coding DNA: TGTGCCAGCAGCTATAGCGGACTGGTCGGGGGTCTGGCGCAGTATTTT. It is translated as CASSYSGLVGGLAQYF.

This chain uses TRBV7-9 with TRBJ2-1; the D gene is possibly TRBD2 (6 bases). Deletions cut 8 bases from V and 1 base from J, with 18 bases between. Germline V gene lookup returns CDR1 SEHNR and CDR2 FQNEAQ (reference sequence). This CDR3 spans 16 amino acids. CDR3 in DNA: TGTGCCAGCCGGCCCGGAGGGGTACAGTCCTACAATGAGCAGTTCTTC. Translation gives CASRPGGVQSYNEQFF.

The V call is TRBV5-4, the J call TRBJ2-5; the D is unclear. In germline, CDR1 is SGHNT, CDR2 YYREEE (reference sequence). The CDR3 totals 12 residues. V lost 4 bases and J 5 bases, leaving 9 bases between the germline ends. In DNA, the CDR3 is TGTGCCAGCAGCCCATCGGGCGAGACCCAGTACTTC. Encoded protein: CASSPSGETQYF.